This note documents a single T cell receptor beta chain sequence. Its antigen target is currently unknown. No base-level quality is on record; no much larger clone is a single base apart. Whole blood was collected in K2EDTA tubes by collaborating institutions according to the institutions' own protocols. For TCRbeta analysis, collaborators shipped samples as frozen whole blood, isolated PBMCs, or DNA extracted from either of those sample types. These data are taken from a study of blood T cell repertoires in COVID-19 (TCRdb year 2020). Regarding the research as a whole: Samples covering the acute and convalescent phases of COVID-19 were provided by collaborators in the United States, Italy and Spain. The material from the prospective study consisted of cDNA or gDNA derived from T cells, B-cell-depleted T cells, or PBMCs. Subjects who had been exposed to COVID-19, were actively infected with it, or had recovered from it provided the deeply sampled blood TCRbeta repertoires that made up the dataset. The repertoires were made available in a free public database intended to serve as a resource for research on the immune response to SARS-CoV-2. Samples were obtained from the ongoing ImmuneRACE study (first 160 participants) and from over a thousand subjects provided by 6 global collaborators. Nearly every sample came with metadata listing a de-identified subject ID, COVID-19 status, age in years and sex. Where available, HLA class I and class II types were taken from metadata supplied by the sample provider and were not determined by assay-based typing.

Study-wide findings and limitations: The amount of clinical and demographic metadata varied by source and participant and was provided uncurated.

TCRbeta CDR3 regions were amplified from genomic DNA by means of the immunoSEQ Assay, a bias-controlled multiplex PCR. The paper's data handling went like this. Nucleated cell counts per sample were estimated from amplification of reference gene primers within the assay. To quantify the absolute abundance of each unique TCRbeta CDR3 rearrangement, sequence reads were collapsed and filtered. For each sample, productive Simpson clonality was calculated as the square root of Simpson's diversity index across productive rearrangements. TCRdb re-hosts the immuneACCESS table, in-frame sequences only. Its copies lack some clones; in the studies checked, an unresolved V gene accounts for under half of them, and the cause for the rest is not known. The V and J calls and clone size were taken over from that table, and D and trimming were inferred from the DNA. In all, the sample holds approximately 70,000 clones, and 88% of those were seen once. Over 0.95% of the sample comes from the top ten.

The germline V gene sets CDR1 to MNHEY and CDR2 to SVGAGI. Including the terminal cysteine and phenylalanine, the CDR3 comprises 15 residues. Only the CDR3 part of the read is kept: 45 bases, read in frame from the first base. After removal of 6 bases from V and 5 bases from J, the junction retains 6 bases not matched to a gene. The chain links TRBV6-5 with TRBJ1-6; TRBD1 lines up with 8 middle nucleotides. The sequenced sample consisted of peripheral blood. The receptor's source is a woman in her sixties with acute or convalescent COVID-19. The encoded CDR3 is CASRVTGANNSPLHF. The sequenced DNA is TGTGCCAGCAGAGTGACAGGGGCAAATAATTCACCCCTCCACTTT.